The clone carrying this TCR beta chain was seen once. The sample is drawn from a study of shared clonotypes between healthy human individuals. In the study's own analysis: For the immunoSEQ data, sequences were junction-only without quality scores, so filtering differed. Profiling relied on immunoSEQ multiplex PCR, and the TCRdb table lists in-frame clones only, not all of them. From that table come the V and J calls and clone size; the DNA was used to work out D and trimming. The data contain about 2.3 million clones, 80% to 95% of them singletons. Division of CD4+ cells produced a CD45RA+ naive subset and a CD45RA-negative memory subset. V shed 4 bases and J shed 5 bases, with 20 bases lying between them. CDR3 length: 16 amino acids. The germline CDR1 and CDR2 sequences are LGHNA and YNFKEQ.

This chain uses TRBV4-2 with TRBJ1-2, with unresolved D. The sequenced sample consisted of naive CD4+ T cells from PBMCs. Subset defined: CD45RA+ positively selected. This clonotype was sampled from a man younger than 35 in good health. Some clones in this sample may be carry-over from other donors' samples. Written as DNA, the CDR3 is TGTGCCAGCAGCCCGAGAACCCGGACGATTGAGTATGGCTACACCTTC. This codes for CASSPRTRTIEYGYTF.